The 30 T cell receptor beta chains reported below all come from one sample, sequenced in a study of read filtering for tumor transcriptome and immune sequencing. This library used about 360 ng RNA and molecular barcoded adaptors spanning alpha/delta and beta/gamma chains. TCRdb itself ran the reads through MiXCR, one entry per CDR3 protein. The repertoire holds approximately 43,000 distinct CDR3 sequences, with 10% to 15% as singletons. The sequencing sample was made of a population of CD138-negative cells sorted from bone marrow. All receptors come from a donor aged 40 or over with multiple myeloma.

This clonotype was recorded many times. Compared with germline, one end of the junction differs, possibly owing to a read error. The chain employs TRBV7-7 and TRBJ2-1; either TRBD1 or TRBD2 may supply D (7 bases each). The CDR3 is 16 amino acids. Germline V gene data show CDR1 as SSHAT and CDR2 as FNYEAQ (reference sequence). The CDR3 region has the DNA TGTGCTAGCAGCCCCAGGGGGGGGAGCTCCTACAATGAGCAGTTCTTC. Translation gives CASSPRGGSSYNEQFF.

V gene TRBV7-6 combines with J gene TRBJ2-1, with 7 bases identical to TRBD1. The V gene end was trimmed by 7 bases and the J gene end by 3 bases; junction bases not matched to a gene: 3. Per the germline V gene, CDR1 is SGHVS and CDR2 is FNYEAQ. This CDR3 has 13 residues. The CDR3 spells CASKGQDYNEQFF. As DNA, the CDR3 is TGTGCCAGCAAAGGACAGGACTACAATGAGCAGTTCTTC.

This clonotype appeared many times. The CDR3 reads CASSQDQKQGASGANVLTF. CDR3 bases: TGCGCCAGCAGCCAAGATCAGAAACAGGGGGCCTCTGGGGCCAACGTCCTGACTTTC. The V and J genes are TRBV4-1 and TRBJ2-6; 9 nucleotides match TRBD1. The CDR3 length is 19 residues. Trimming at V came to 0 bases and at J to 0 bases, leaving 6 bases not matched to a gene. The germline V gene encodes CDR1 MGHRA and CDR2 YSYEKL.

V and J are TRBV5-5 and TRBJ2-2; 8 bases match TRBD1. Trimming at V came to 2 bases and at J to 2 bases, leaving 5 bases not matched to a gene. CDR1 SGHKS and CDR2 YYEKEE come from the germline V gene (reference sequence). The CDR3 extends over 16 amino acids. CDR3 nucleotide sequence: TGTGCCAGCAGCTTTCAGGGGGCGCCAAACACCGGGGAGCTGTTTTTT. It yields the protein CASSFQGAPNTGELFF.

This clonotype has at least ten counts. This chain joins TRBV11-2 and TRBJ2-5; weak D call: TRBD2 (5 bases). CDR3 length: 14 amino acids. Trimming took off 0 bases at V and 5 bases at J, with 10 bases between the two ends. CDR1 and CDR2 from the germline V gene are SGHAT and FQNNGV. The CDR3 coding sequence is TGTGCCAGCAGCTTAGATTCAAGGAGGGAGACCCAGTACTTC. It encodes CASSLDSRRETQYF.

This clonotype appeared many times. This sequence joins TRBV7-2 and TRBJ2-2, with 7 bases aligning to TRBD1. This CDR3 region has 16 residues. Trimming removed 2 bases from V and 0 bases from J; junction bases left unmatched: 3. Germline assignment: CDR1 SGHTA and CDR2 FQGNSA. CDR3 nucleotides: TGTGCCAGCAGCTTACCGGGACAGCCGAACACCGGGGAGCTGTTTTTT. Amino acids: CASSLPGQPNTGELFF.

This clonotype was observed at least ten times. The CDR3 is CASSFLGEDTEAFF. CDR3 nucleotides: TGTGCCAGCAGCTTTCTAGGGGAGGACACTGAAGCTTTCTTT. The chain links TRBV7-9 to TRBJ1-1; maybe TRBD1 (5 bases). CDR1 and CDR2 (germline): SEHNR, FQNEAQ (reference sequence). The ends were cut back, 3 bases at V and 3 bases at J, with 11 bases in the middle. The CDR3 extends over 14 amino acids. Full variable domain (outside the CDR3, taken from reference TRBV7-9 and TRBJ1-1): DTGVSQNPRHKITKRGQNVTFRCDPISEHNRLYWYRQTLGQGPEFLTYFQNEAQLEKSRLLSDRFSAERPKGSFSTLEIQRTEQGDSAMYLCASSFLGEDTEAFFGQGTRLTVV.

As to this clonotype: This clone may be a read error of a much larger clone one base away. The chain carries TRBV20-1 and TRBJ1-1; D is unresolved. V was cut by 3 bases and J by 4 bases, with 6 bases left in between. This CDR3 region has 11 residues. Germline V gene data show CDR1 as DFQATT and CDR2 as SNEGSKA (reference sequence). CDR3 sequence reads: CSASPVTEAFF. The CDR3 DNA sequence: TGCAGTGCTAGCCCGGTCACTGAAGCTTTCTTT.

J is TRBJ2-5 and V is TRBV7-3; no definite D call. The CDR3 runs 13 residues. The germline V and J ends were trimmed by 1 base and 2 bases, with 5 bases remaining between them. In germline, CDR1 is SGHTA, CDR2 FQGTGA. This CDR3 is CASSLNSQETQYF. The CDR3 bases are TGTGCCAGCAGCTTAAACAGTCAAGAGACCCAGTACTTC.

This clonotype was detected ten times or more. The V gene is TRBV6-2 or TRBV6-3, the J gene TRBJ2-7; D is undetermined. Per germline, CDR1 MNHEY and CDR2 SVGEGT. This CDR3 has 13 residues. V was cut by 2 bases and J by 6 bases, with 11 bases left in between. In DNA form, the CDR3 reads TGTGCCAGCAGTTACCCCCAAGTAGGCGAGCAGTACTTC. The encoded protein is CASSYPQVGEQYF.

This clonotype showed up just a few times. A read error is possible here, since a much larger clone lies one base away. This rearrangement joins TRBV28 to TRBJ2-3; tentatively, D is TRBD1 or TRBD2 (5 bases each). Trimming left V 8 bases short and J 2 bases short, with 20 bases between. CDR1 is MDHEN, CDR2 SYDVKM, per germline. The length of the CDR3 is 16 residues. The CDR3 DNA reads as TGTGCCAGCTGTCCCTCGGGACGGACGAACACAGATACGCAGTATTTT. Its translation is CASCPSGRTNTDTQYF. Full variable domain (outside the CDR3, taken from reference TRBV28 and TRBJ2-3): DVKVTQSSRYLVKRTGEKVFLECVQDMDHENMFWYRQDPGLGLRLIYFSYDVKMKEKGDIPEGYSVSREKKERFSLILESASTNQTSMYLCASCPSGRTNTDTQYFGPGTRLTVL.

As regards this clonotype: This sequence is one base from a far larger clone and is likely a read error. The J gene is TRBJ2-1, the V gene TRBV5-5, with TRBD1 matching 7 bases. The V gene's germline CDR1 is SGHKS and CDR2 YYEKEE (reference sequence). The CDR3 consists of 15 residues. The CDR3 nucleotides read TGTGCCAGCAGCCCCCGGACAGGTCCTTACAATAAGCAGTTCTTC. Residues: CASSPRTGPYNKQFF.

This clonotype occurred many times. This sequence joins TRBV4-1 and TRBJ2-3; 9 positions match TRBD2. Germline-derived CDR1 and CDR2 are MGHRA and YSYEKL. Trimming took 4 bases from V and 8 from J; bases not matched to a gene: 10. This CDR3 has 15 amino acids. The CDR3 coding sequence is TGCGCCAGCAGCCCGGGACTAGCAAGAGGACGTACGCAGTATTTT. Translating it yields CASSPGLARGRTQYF.

This clonotype was observed many times. CDR3 residues: CASSPQQGGYGYTF. The CDR3 DNA is TGTGCCAGCAGCCCCCAACAGGGGGGCTATGGCTACACCTTC. This chain links TRBV11-2 with TRBJ1-2; 8 bases align to TRBD1. The CDR3 is 14 amino acids. Germline V gives CDR1 SGHAT, CDR2 FQNNGV. With 5 bases clipped from V and 4 bases from J, the junction kept 6 bases outside the gene matches. The full variable domain, rest sourced from reference TRBV11-2 and TRBJ1-2, is EAGVAQSPRYKIIEKRQSVAFWCNPISGHATLYWYQQILGQGPKLLIQFQNNGVVDDSQLPKDRFSAERLKGVDSTLKIQPAKLEDSAVYLCASSPQQGGYGYTFGSGTRLTVV.

This clonotype was seen ten or more times. The V gene is TRBV29-1, the J gene TRBJ2-7; 11 bases are shared with TRBD1. Trimming took 7 bases from V and 5 from J; bases not matched to a gene: 4. The V gene's germline CDR1 is SQVTM and CDR2 ANQGSEA. This CDR3 region has 12 residues. The chain's CDR3 is CSAGQGVNEQYF. Here the CDR3 DNA reads TGCAGCGCGGGACAGGGGGTGAACGAGCAGTACTTC.

This clonotype was recorded at least ten times. At one end, the junction sequence differs from germline, possibly due to a read error. The V call is TRBV7-2, the J call TRBJ1-1; D call uncertain. CDR1 and CDR2 from the germline V gene are SGHTA and FQGNSA. The CDR3 runs to 13 residues. DNA for the CDR3: TGTGCCAGCAGCCTCACTGGCAGCCCCGAAGCTCTCTTT. Translating it yields CASSLTGSPEALF.

This clonotype has ten or more counts. The J gene is TRBJ2-2, the V gene TRBV29-1; unclear D gene. This CDR3 spans 13 amino acids. The germline V gene encodes CDR1 SQVTM and CDR2 ANQGSEA. Trimming removed 6 bases from V and 0 bases from J, with 8 bases in between. The CDR3 sequence: CSVRRSNTGELFF. DNA for the CDR3: TGCAGCGTGCGCCGATCGAACACCGGGGAGCTGTTTTTT.

At least ten counts were recorded for this clonotype. One end of the junction does not line up with germline, which may come from a read error. The genes are TRBV24-1 and TRBJ1-2; D remains unclear. This CDR3 is 12 amino acids long. Per the germline V gene, CDR1 is KGHDR and CDR2 is SFDVKD. The DNA for the CDR3 is TGTGCCACCAGTGATCTTGGCCAGCACTCTTACTTC. Translating gives CATSDLGQHSYF.

In its sample, this clonotype was seen a few times. A much larger clone differs from this one at a single base, so this may be a read error. CDR3 in DNA: TGTGCCACCAGCGGGGGAATCGTTGAAGCTTTCTTT. It codes for CATSGGIVEAFF. The chain has TRBV15 and TRBJ1-1, with a weak D call TRBD1 (5 bases). With 5 bases removed from V and 7 bases from J, the gap between germline ends came to 11 bases. CDR1 is LNHNV and CDR2 is YYDKDF in the germline V gene (reference sequence). This CDR3 is built from 12 residues.

This clonotype has ten or more counts. The genes are TRBV7-8 and TRBJ2-5; 11 nucleotides align to TRBD2. The CDR3 contains 16 residues. Trimming took 3 bases from V and 0 from J; bases not matched to a gene: 3. Germline CDR1 and CDR2: SGHVS and FQNEAQ. This chain's CDR3 is CASSLGLAVYQETQYF. For the CDR3, the DNA is TGTGCCAGCAGCTTGGGACTAGCGGTATACCAAGAGACCCAGTACTTC.

This clonotype has ten or more counts. The chain recombines TRBV4-1 with TRBJ2-2; 8 bases align to TRBD1. The germline gives CDR1 MGHRA, CDR2 YSYEKL. V was clipped by 3 bases and J by 2 bases; unmatched bases: 8. This CDR3 comprises 17 residues. CDR3 amino acids: CASSQMIQGGNTGELFF. The CDR3 DNA reads as TGCGCCAGCAGCCAGATGATACAGGGGGGTAACACCGGGGAGCTGTTTTTT.

Written as DNA, the CDR3 is TGCAGCGTTGCGGAGCTAGGGGTCACAGATACGCAGTATTTT. Amino acids: CSVAELGVTDTQYF. The chain uses TRBV29-1 and TRBJ2-3; possibly TRBD1 for D (5 bases). Germline V gene data show CDR1 as SQVTM and CDR2 as ANQGSEA. Trimming shortened V by 4 bases and J by 2 bases, and 13 bases separated the two germline ends. CDR3 length: 14 amino acids.

At least ten counts were recorded for this clonotype. V usage is TRBV30 and J usage is TRBJ2-1, with D possibly TRBD2 on 5 matching bases. The CDR3 has 15 amino acids. Germline V CDR1 and CDR2: GTSNPN, SVGIG (reference sequence). Trimming took off 5 bases at V and 6 bases at J, with 20 bases between the two ends. The DNA for the CDR3 is TGTGCCTGGCAAGGTCTAGGGCCACGGGGCAATGAGCAGTTCTTC. Amino acid sequence: CAWQGLGPRGNEQFF.

Concerning this clonotype: An end of the junction differs from the germline gene, which may be a read error. The J gene is TRBJ2-1, the V gene TRBV20-1; 9 bases are a match to TRBD2. CDR1 and CDR2 (germline): DFQATT, SNEGSKA (reference sequence). The CDR3 totals 14 residues. This CDR3 is CGAFDSGSSYEQSF. CDR3 DNA: TGCGGTGCGTTTGATAGCGGGAGTTCCTATGAGCAGTCCTTC.

The sample holds many counts of this clonotype. This sequence joins TRBV11-2 and TRBJ2-7; D is unclear. The germline V and J ends were trimmed by 2 bases and 7 bases, with 12 bases remaining between them. Germline V gives CDR1 SGHAT, CDR2 FQNNGV. This CDR3 comprises 13 residues. DNA for the CDR3: TGTGCCAGCAGCTTACTACGTGCGAGTGAGCAGTACTTC. As protein: CASSLLRASEQYF.

This clonotype was seen at least ten times. The gene calls are TRBV7-9 and TRBJ2-3; 8 positions agree with TRBD1. This CDR3 contains 18 residues. After removal of 2 bases from V and 4 bases from J, the junction contained 14 bases not matched to a gene. Germline CDR1 SEHNR, CDR2 FQNEAQ (reference sequence). CDR3 nucleotide sequence: TGTGCCAGCAGCTTAACCATCCCCGGGACAGGAATCTCAGATACGCAGTATTTT. The encoded protein is CASSLTIPGTGISDTQYF.

This clonotype was seen at least ten times. J is TRBJ1-1 and V is TRBV4-3, with D possibly matching TRBD1 (5 bases). Germline V lookup: CDR1 LGHNA, CDR2 YSLEER. CDR3 size: 15 residues. V was shortened by 1 base and J by 8 bases, with 17 bases between the two germline ends. CDR3 protein: CASSQVGHPGLEAFF. CDR3 DNA: TGCGCCAGCAGCCAAGTGGGGCACCCCGGACTGGAAGCTTTCTTT.

This clonotype was recorded at least ten times. This chain links TRBV23-1 with TRBJ2-2; D is perhaps TRBD1 (5 bases). TRBV23-1 is sorted into the ORF group, with uncertain function. With 5 bases removed from V and 3 bases from J, the gap between germline ends came to 25 bases. CDR3 length equals 19 residues. The CDR3 DNA is TGCGCCAGCAGTGGGCGACAGCCCCTAACGGAACCTTACACCGGGGAGCTGTTTTTT. Translated: CASSGRQPLTEPYTGELFF.

Many counts were recorded for this clonotype. The V and J genes are TRBV5-5 and TRBJ2-1; D gene uncertain. With 1 base removed from V and 0 bases from J, the gap between germline ends came to 11 bases. CDR3 length: 16 residues. Germline lookup yields CDR1 SGHKS and CDR2 YYEKEE (reference sequence). The CDR3: CASSLTRSSSYNEQFF. The CDR3 DNA is TGTGCCAGCAGCTTGACGAGGTCCTCCTCCTACAATGAGCAGTTCTTC.

This chain links TRBV4-1 with TRBJ2-1; 8 bases are a match to TRBD2. V gave up 1 base and J gave up 3 bases; unmatched junction bases: 8. This CDR3 contains 17 residues. Germline V lookup: CDR1 MGHRA, CDR2 YSYEKL. The CDR3 reads CASSQVGGGTRYNEQFF. DNA for the CDR3: TGCGCCAGCAGCCAAGTTGGCGGGGGGACACGCTACAATGAGCAGTTCTTC.